Listed below are T cell receptor beta chains from one sample, sequenced in a study of neoadjuvant nivolumab and ipilimumab in lung cancer. Clones were sequenced by immunoSEQ multiplex PCR, and TCRdb holds only the in-frame ones, with some missing. This sample has approximately 17,000 clones, with 75% to 85% found just once. The sequencing here drew on tumor tissue, taken after neoadjuvant nivolumab, alone or with ipilimumab, at or shortly before surgery. Every receptor here comes from an adult with non-small cell lung cancer. The CDR3 runs from the conserved cysteine through the conserved F or W. A D gene is named only where the DNA matches it firmly. Clone size appears in some rows only: once, few, many, or a class for an expanded clone.

j_gene: TRBJ1-1
v_gene: TRBV5-5
abundance: .
d_gene: .
CDR3aa: CASSLASGGAGTEAFF
CDR3nt: TGTGCCAGCAGCTTGGCCTCGGGTGGGGCGGGCACTGAAGCTTTCTTT

j_gene: TRBJ1-2
v_gene: TRBV5-1
abundance: .
d_gene: .
CDR3aa: CASSLGVNYGYTF
CDR3nt: TGCGCCAGCAGCTTGGGAGTTAACTATGGCTACACCTTC

j_gene: TRBJ1-1
v_gene: TRBV6-1
abundance: .
d_gene: .
CDR3aa: CASSRTNTEAFF
CDR3nt: TGTGCCAGCAGTCGTACGAACACTGAAGCTTTCTTT

j_gene: TRBJ2-1
v_gene: TRBV11-2
abundance: .
d_gene: .
CDR3aa: CASSPRRQSFYNEQFF
CDR3nt: TGTGCCAGCAGCCCGAGACGACAGAGTTTTTACAATGAGCAGTTCTTC

j_gene: TRBJ2-2
v_gene: TRBV7-4
abundance: .
d_gene: TRBD1
CDR3aa: CASSYPTGFVDTGELFF
CDR3nt: TGTGCCAGCAGTTATCCGACAGGGTTCGTCGACACCGGGGAGCTGTTTTTT

j_gene: TRBJ2-3
v_gene: TRBV7-9
abundance: medium-sized
d_gene: TRBD2
CDR3aa: CASSLASLAVTDTQYF
CDR3nt: TGTGCCAGCAGTTTAGCGTCACTAGCGGTCACAGATACGCAGTATTTT

j_gene: TRBJ2-1
v_gene: TRBV11-2
abundance: .
d_gene: .
CDR3aa: CASSLVVGANNEQFF
CDR3nt: TGTGCCAGCAGCTTAGTTGTGGGGGCCAACAATGAGCAGTTCTTC

j_gene: TRBJ2-5
v_gene: TRBV7-9
abundance: .
d_gene: .
CDR3aa: CASSLEFMTGQETQYF
CDR3nt: TGTGCCAGCAGCTTAGAGTTTATGACAGGCCAAGAGACCCAGTACTTC

j_gene: TRBJ2-7
v_gene: TRBV28
abundance: .
d_gene: .
CDR3aa: CASRPPSDVWEQYF
CDR3nt: TGTGCCAGCAGACCCCCGTCGGACGTGTGGGAGCAGTACTTC

j_gene: TRBJ2-7
v_gene: TRBV2
abundance: .
d_gene: .
CDR3aa: CASSEARRETGEQYF
CDR3nt: TGTGCCAGCAGTGAAGCGAGACGGGAAACGGGGGAGCAGTACTTC

j_gene: TRBJ1-4
v_gene: TRBV27
abundance: .
d_gene: TRBD1
CDR3aa: CASSRQGGGEKLFF
CDR3nt: TGTGCCAGCAGCCGACAGGGTGGGGGGGAAAAACTGTTTTTT

j_gene: TRBJ2-1
v_gene: TRBV7-9
abundance: .
d_gene: TRBD2
CDR3aa: CASSGTNLETSGWFF
CDR3nt: TGTGCCAGCAGCGGAACGAACCTTGAGACTAGCGGTTGGTTCTTC

j_gene: TRBJ2-3
v_gene: TRBV7-2
abundance: .
d_gene: .
CDR3aa: CASSLTEGRSRNF
CDR3nt: TGTGCCAGCAGCTTAACCGAAGGACGGAGTAGGAATTTT

j_gene: TRBJ1-2
v_gene: TRBV6-6
abundance: .
d_gene: .
CDR3aa: CASKAGNYGYTF
CDR3nt: TGTGCCAGCAAGGCAGGCAACTATGGCTACACCTTC

j_gene: TRBJ1-4
v_gene: TRBV7-2
abundance: .
d_gene: TRBD1
CDR3aa: CASSLSGQGAVNEKLFF
CDR3nt: TGTGCCAGCAGCTTGAGCGGACAGGGGGCTGTTAATGAAAAACTGTTTTTT

j_gene: TRBJ1-1
v_gene: TRBV10-3
abundance: once
d_gene: .
CDR3aa: CAISKQQNTEAFF
CDR3nt: TGTGCCATCAGTAAACAGCAGAACACTGAAGCTTTCTTT

j_gene: TRBJ1-4
v_gene: TRBV5-5
abundance: .
d_gene: .
CDR3aa: CASSSSYRGKLFF
CDR3nt: TGTGCCAGCAGCTCGAGTTACCGGGGAAAACTGTTTTTT

j_gene: TRBJ2-2
v_gene: TRBV4-1
abundance: .
d_gene: .
CDR3aa: CASTAKGESRGATGELFF
CDR3nt: TGCGCCAGCACAGCCAAGGGCGAGTCGCGCGGGGCAACCGGGGAGCTGTTTTTT

j_gene: TRBJ1-1
v_gene: TRBV6-5
abundance: .
d_gene: .
CDR3aa: CASSYFGTGEAFF
CDR3nt: TGTGCCAGCAGTTACTTCGGGACGGGTGAAGCTTTCTTT

j_gene: TRBJ2-1
v_gene: TRBV29-1
abundance: .
d_gene: .
CDR3aa: CSVDRVREQFF
CDR3nt: TGCAGCGTTGACAGGGTTAGGGAGCAGTTCTTC

j_gene: TRBJ1-5
v_gene: TRBV27
abundance: .
d_gene: TRBD1
CDR3aa: CASSSGTGRNQPQHF
CDR3nt: TGTGCCAGCAGTTCGGGGACAGGTCGCAATCAGCCCCAGCATTTT

j_gene: TRBJ1-2
v_gene: TRBV6-6
abundance: medium-sized
d_gene: TRBD1
CDR3aa: CASSYPLDRLNYGYTF
CDR3nt: TGTGCCAGCAGTTACCCCTTGGACAGGCTCAACTATGGCTACACCTTC

j_gene: TRBJ2-5
v_gene: TRBV10-2
abundance: .
d_gene: .
CDR3aa: CATRGGETQYF
CDR3nt: TGCGCCACCCGAGGGGGGGAGACCCAGTACTTC

j_gene: TRBJ1-5
v_gene: TRBV2
abundance: .
d_gene: TRBD1
CDR3aa: CASSPGQGFNQPQHF
CDR3nt: TGTGCCAGCAGTCCGGGACAGGGTTTTAATCAGCCCCAGCATTTT

j_gene: TRBJ1-1
v_gene: TRBV15
abundance: .
d_gene: .
CDR3aa: CATSRDIRVMSEAFF
CDR3nt: TGTGCCACCAGCAGAGATATCCGGGTAATGAGTGAAGCTTTCTTT

j_gene: TRBJ2-1
v_gene: TRBV14
abundance: few
d_gene: TRBD2
CDR3aa: CASSQLGERGYNEQFF
CDR3nt: TGTGCCAGCAGCCAATTGGGAGAGCGGGGATACAATGAGCAGTTCTTC

j_gene: TRBJ1-1
v_gene: TRBV6-1
abundance: .
d_gene: TRBD1
CDR3aa: CASRGTGVNTEAFF
CDR3nt: TGTGCCAGCAGGGGAACAGGGGTTAACACTGAAGCTTTCTTT

j_gene: TRBJ2-7
v_gene: TRBV11-2
abundance: .
d_gene: .
CDR3aa: CASSVHHTGNGYEQYF
CDR3nt: TGTGCCAGCAGCGTCCACCACACGGGGAACGGATACGAGCAGTACTTC

j_gene: TRBJ2-7
v_gene: TRBV5-1
abundance: .
d_gene: TRBD2
CDR3aa: CASSPFRTSGSAEQYF
CDR3nt: TGCGCCAGCAGCCCGTTCCGGACTAGCGGTTCGGCCGAGCAGTACTTC

j_gene: TRBJ2-7
v_gene: TRBV4-2
abundance: .
d_gene: .
CDR3aa: CASSQVTEPIYYEQYF
CDR3nt: TGTGCCAGCAGCCAAGTTACCGAGCCAATTTACTACGAGCAGTACTTC

j_gene: TRBJ1-3
v_gene: TRBV4-3
abundance: .
d_gene: .
CDR3aa: CASSQDWGRSSGNTIYF
CDR3nt: TGCGCCAGCAGCCAAGACTGGGGACGCAGCTCTGGAAACACCATATATTTT

j_gene: TRBJ1-4
v_gene: TRBV19
abundance: once
d_gene: .
CDR3aa: CASSIDLGSLEKLFF
CDR3nt: TGTGCCAGTAGTATAGATCTCGGCAGTCTCGAAAAACTGTTTTTT